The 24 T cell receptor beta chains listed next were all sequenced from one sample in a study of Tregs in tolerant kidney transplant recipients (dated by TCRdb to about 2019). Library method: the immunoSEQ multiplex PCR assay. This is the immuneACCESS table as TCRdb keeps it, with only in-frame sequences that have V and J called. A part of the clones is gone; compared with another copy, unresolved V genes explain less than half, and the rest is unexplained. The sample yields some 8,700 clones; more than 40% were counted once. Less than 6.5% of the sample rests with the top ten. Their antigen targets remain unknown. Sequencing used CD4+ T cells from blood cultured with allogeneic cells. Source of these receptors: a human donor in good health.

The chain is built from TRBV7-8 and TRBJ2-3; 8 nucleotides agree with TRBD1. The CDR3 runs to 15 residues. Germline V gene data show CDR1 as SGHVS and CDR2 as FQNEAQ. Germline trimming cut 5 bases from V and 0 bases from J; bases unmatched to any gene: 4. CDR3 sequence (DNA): TGTGCCAGCAGCCCACGGACAGGGAGCACAGATACGCAGTATTTT. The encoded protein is CASSPRTGSTDTQYF. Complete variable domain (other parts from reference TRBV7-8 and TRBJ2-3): GAGVSQSPRYKVAKRGQDVALRCDPISGHVSLFWYQQALGQGPEFLTYFQNEAQLDKSGLPSDRFFAERPEGSVSTLKIQRTQQEDSAVYLCASSPRTGSTDTQYFGPGTRLTVL.

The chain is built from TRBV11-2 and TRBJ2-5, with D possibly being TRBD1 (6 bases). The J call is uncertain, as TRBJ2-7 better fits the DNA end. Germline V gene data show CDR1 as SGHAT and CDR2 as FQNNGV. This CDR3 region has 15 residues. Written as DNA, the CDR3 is TGTGCCAGCAGCTTAGCCCCGGGACAAGGGGGCGAGCAGTACTTC. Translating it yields CASSLAPGQGGEQYF.

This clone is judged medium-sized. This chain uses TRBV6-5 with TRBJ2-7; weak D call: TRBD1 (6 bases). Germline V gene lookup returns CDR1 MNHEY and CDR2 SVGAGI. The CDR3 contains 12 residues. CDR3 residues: CASGRTAYEQYF. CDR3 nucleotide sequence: TGTGCAAGCGGACGGACAGCCTACGAGCAGTACTTC.

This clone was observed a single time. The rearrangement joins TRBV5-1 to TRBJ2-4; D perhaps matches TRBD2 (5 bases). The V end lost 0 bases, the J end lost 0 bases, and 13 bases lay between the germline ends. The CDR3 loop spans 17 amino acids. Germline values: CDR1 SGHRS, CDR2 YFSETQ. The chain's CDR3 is CASSLDAGSLAKNIQYF. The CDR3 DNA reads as TGCGCCAGCAGCTTGGATGCTGGGAGCCTAGCCAAAAACATTCAGTACTTC.

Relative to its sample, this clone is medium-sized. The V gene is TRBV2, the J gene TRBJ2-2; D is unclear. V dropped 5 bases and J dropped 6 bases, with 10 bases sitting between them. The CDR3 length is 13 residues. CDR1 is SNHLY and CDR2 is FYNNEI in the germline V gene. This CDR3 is CASSLQVPGELFF. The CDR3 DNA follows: TGTGCCAGCAGTCTTCAGGTCCCCGGGGAGCTGTTTTTT.

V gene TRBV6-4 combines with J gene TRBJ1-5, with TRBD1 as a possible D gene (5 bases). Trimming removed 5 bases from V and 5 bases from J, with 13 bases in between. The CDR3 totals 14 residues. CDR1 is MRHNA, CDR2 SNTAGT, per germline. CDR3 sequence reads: CASSRDLSDQPQHF. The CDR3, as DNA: TGTGCCAGCAGTAGGGACCTCTCGGATCAGCCCCAGCATTTT.

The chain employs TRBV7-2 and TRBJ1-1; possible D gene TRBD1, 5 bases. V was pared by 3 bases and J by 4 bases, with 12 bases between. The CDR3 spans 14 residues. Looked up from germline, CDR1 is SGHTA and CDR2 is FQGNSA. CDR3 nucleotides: TGTGCCAGCAGCTTTAGGGGCTCTGGCACTGAAGCTTTCTTT. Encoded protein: CASSFRGSGTEAFF.

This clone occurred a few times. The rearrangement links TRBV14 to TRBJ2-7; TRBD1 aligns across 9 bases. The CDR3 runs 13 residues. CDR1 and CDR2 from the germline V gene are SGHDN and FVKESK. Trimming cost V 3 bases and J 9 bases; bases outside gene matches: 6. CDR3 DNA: TGTGCCAGCAGCCACCCCGGACAGGGGAGGCAGTACTTC. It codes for CASSHPGQGRQYF.

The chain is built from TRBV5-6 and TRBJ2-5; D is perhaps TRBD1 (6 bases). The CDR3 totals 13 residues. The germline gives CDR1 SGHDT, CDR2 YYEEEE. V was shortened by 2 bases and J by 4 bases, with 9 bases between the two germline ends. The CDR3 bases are TGTGCCAGCAGCTTAGGGGGTCGAGAGACCCAGTACTTC. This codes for CASSLGGRETQYF.

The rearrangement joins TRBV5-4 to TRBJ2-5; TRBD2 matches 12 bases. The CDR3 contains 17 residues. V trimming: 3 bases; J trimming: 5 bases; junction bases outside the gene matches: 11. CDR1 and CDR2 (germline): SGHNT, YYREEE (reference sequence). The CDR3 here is CASSSRASGRGVETQYF. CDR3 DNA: TGTGCCAGCAGCTCTCGGGCTAGCGGGAGGGGCGTGGAGACCCAGTACTTC.

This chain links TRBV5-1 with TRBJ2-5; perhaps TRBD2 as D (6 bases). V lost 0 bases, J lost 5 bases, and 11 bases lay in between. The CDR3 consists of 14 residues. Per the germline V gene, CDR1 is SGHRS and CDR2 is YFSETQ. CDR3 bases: TGCGCCAGCAGCTTGGATCTTGGGAGGGAGACCCAGTACTTC. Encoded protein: CASSLDLGRETQYF.

CDR3 sequence: CASSEGTGPGELFF. The DNA of the CDR3 is TGTGCCAGCAGTGAAGGGACAGGCCCCGGGGAGCTGTTTTTT. The gene calls are TRBV9 and TRBJ2-2; 8 bases match TRBD1. Germline CDR1 reads SGDLS; CDR2 reads YYNGEE. J gave up 6 bases and V 5 bases, and 6 bases lay outside the gene matches. The CDR3 runs 14 residues.

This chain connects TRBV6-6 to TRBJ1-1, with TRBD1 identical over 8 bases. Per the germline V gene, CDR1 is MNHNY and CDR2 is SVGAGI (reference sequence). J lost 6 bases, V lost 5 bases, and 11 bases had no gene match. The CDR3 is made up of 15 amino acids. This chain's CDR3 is CASSGDRTGRPEAFF. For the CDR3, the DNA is TGTGCCAGCAGTGGAGACCGGACAGGGAGGCCTGAAGCTTTCTTT.

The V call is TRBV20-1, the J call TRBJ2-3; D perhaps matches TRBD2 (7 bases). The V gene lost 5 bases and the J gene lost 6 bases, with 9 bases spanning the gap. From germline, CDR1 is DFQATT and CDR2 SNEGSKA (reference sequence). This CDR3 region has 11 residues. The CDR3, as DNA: TGCAGTGCTGCGGGGGCCGATACGCAGTATTTT. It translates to CSAAGADTQYF.

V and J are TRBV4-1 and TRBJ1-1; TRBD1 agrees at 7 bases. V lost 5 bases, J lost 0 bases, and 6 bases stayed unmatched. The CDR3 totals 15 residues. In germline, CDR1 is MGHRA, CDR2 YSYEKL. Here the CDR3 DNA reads TGCGCCAGCAGCTTTCGACAGGGCTTGAACACTGAAGCTTTCTTT. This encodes CASSFRQGLNTEAFF.

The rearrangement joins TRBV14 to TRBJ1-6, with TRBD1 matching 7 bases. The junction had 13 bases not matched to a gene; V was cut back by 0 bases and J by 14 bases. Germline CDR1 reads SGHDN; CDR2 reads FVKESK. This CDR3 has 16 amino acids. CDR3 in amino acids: CASSQEGQWSLESLHF. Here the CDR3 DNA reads TGTGCCAGCAGCCAAGAGGGACAGTGGTCCCTAGAGTCCCTCCACTTT.

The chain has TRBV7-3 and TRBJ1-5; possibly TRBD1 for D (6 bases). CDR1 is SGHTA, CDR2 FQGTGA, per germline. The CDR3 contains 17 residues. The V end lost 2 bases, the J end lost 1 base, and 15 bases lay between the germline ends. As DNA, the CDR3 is TGTGCCAGCAGCTTACGTCCCGGGACAAGGAGCAATCAGCCCCAGCATTTT. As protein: CASSLRPGTRSNQPQHF. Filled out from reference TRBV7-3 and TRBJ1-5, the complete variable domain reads GAGVSQTPSNKVTEKGKYVELRCDPISGHTALYWYRQSLGQGPEFLIYFQGTGAADDSGLPNDRFFAVRPEGSVSTLKIQRTERGDSAVYLCASSLRPGTRSNQPQHFGDGTRLSIL.

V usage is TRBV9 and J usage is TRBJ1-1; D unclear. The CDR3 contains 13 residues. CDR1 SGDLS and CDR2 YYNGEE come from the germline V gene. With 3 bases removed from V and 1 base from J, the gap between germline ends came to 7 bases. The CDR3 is CASSARQNTEAFF. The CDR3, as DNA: TGTGCCAGCAGCGCGAGACAGAACACTGAAGCTTTCTTT.

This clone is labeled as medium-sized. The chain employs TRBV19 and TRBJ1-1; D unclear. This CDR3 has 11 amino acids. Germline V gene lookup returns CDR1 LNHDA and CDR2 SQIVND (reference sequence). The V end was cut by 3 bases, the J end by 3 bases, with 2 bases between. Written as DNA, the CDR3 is TGTGCCAGTAGTATTCACACTGAAGCTTTCTTT. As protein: CASSIHTEAFF. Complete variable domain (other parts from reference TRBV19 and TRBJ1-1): DGGITQSPKYLFRKEGQNVTLSCEQNLNHDAMYWYRQDPGQGLRLIYYSQIVNDFQKGDIAEGYSVSREKKESFPLTVTSAQKNPTAFYLCASSIHTEAFFGQGTRLTVV.

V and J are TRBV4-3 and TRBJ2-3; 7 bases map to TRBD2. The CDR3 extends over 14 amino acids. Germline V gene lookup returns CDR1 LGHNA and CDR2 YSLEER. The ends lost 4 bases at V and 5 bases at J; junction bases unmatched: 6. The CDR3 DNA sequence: TGCGCCAGCAGCCCCGGACTAGGGGAAGATACGCAGTATTTT. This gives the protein CASSPGLGEDTQYF.

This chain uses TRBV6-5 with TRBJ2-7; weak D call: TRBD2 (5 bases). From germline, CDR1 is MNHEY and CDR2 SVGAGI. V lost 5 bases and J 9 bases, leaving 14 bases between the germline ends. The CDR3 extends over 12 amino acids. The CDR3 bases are TGTGCCAGCAGTACGGGGTTCCTCGGGCAGTACTTC. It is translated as CASSTGFLGQYF.

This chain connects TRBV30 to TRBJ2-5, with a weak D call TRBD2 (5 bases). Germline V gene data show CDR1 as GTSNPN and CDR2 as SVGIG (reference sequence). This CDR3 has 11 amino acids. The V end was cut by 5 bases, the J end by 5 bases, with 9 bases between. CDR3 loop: CAWVSGETQYF. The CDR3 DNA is TGTGCCTGGGTATCGGGGGAGACCCAGTACTTC.

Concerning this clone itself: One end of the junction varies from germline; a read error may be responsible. The CDR3 bases are TGTGCCATCAGTGAGTCCAGGGGGCTAGAGACCCAGTACTTC. This translates into CAISESRGLETQYF. This rearrangement joins TRBV6-5 to TRBJ2-5; 8 bases match TRBD1. This CDR3 has 14 residues. CDR1 is MNHEY, CDR2 SVGAGI, per germline.

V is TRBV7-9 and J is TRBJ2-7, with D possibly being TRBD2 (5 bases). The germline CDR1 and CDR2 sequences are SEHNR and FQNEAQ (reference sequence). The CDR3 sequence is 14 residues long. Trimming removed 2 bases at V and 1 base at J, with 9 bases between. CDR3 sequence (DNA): TGTGCCAGCAGCTTAATGGGGAGATCCTACGAGCAGTACTTC. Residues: CASSLMGRSYEQYF.